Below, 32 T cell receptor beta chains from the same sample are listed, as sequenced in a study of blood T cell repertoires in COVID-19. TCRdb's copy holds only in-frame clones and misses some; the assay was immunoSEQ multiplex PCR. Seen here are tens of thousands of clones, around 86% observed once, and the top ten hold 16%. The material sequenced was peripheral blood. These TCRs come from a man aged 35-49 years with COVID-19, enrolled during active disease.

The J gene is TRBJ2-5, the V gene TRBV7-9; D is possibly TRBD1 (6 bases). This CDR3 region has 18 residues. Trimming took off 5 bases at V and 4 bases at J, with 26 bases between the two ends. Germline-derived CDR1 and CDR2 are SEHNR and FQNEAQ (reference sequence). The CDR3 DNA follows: TGTGCCAGCAGCGGAACAGGGAGAGGGGTAATATTGGGAGAGACCCAGTACTTC. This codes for CASSGTGRGVILGETQYF. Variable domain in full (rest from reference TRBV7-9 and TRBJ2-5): DTGVSQNPRHKITKRGQNVTFRCDPISEHNRLYWYRQTLGQGPEFLTYFQNEAQLEKSRLLSDRFSAERPKGSFSTLEIQRTEQGDSAMYLCASSGTGRGVILGETQYFGPGTRLLVL.

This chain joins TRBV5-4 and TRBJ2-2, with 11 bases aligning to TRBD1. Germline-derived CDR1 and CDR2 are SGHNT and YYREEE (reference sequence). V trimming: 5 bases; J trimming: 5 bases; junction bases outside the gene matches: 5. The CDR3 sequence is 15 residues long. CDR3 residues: CASSLDRGQTGELFF. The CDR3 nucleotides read TGTGCCAGCAGTCTGGACAGGGGGCAAACCGGGGAGCTGTTTTTT.

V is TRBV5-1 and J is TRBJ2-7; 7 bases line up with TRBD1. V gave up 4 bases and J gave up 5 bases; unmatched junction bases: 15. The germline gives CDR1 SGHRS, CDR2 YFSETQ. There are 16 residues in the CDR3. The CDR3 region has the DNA TGCGCCAGCAGCCAAGGACACTCAGGGGGAATCGACGAGCAGTACTTC. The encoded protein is CASSQGHSGGIDEQYF.

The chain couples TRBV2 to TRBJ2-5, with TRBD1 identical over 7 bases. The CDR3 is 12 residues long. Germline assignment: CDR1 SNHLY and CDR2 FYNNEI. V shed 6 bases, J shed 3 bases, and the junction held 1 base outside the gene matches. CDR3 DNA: TGTGCCAGCAGAACAGGGGAAGAGACCCAGTACTTC. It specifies CASRTGEETQYF.

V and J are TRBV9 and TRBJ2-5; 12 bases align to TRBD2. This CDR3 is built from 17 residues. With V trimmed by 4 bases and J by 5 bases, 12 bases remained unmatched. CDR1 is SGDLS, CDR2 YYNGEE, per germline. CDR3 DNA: TGTGCCAGCAGCCCCACTTCTAGCGGGGGGGCTTGGGAGACCCAGTACTTC. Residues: CASSPTSSGGAWETQYF.

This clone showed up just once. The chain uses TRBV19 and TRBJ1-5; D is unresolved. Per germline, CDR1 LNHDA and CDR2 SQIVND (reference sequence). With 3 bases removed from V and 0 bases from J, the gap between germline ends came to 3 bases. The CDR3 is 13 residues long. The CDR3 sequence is CASSMASNQPQHF. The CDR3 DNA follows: TGTGCCAGTAGTATGGCTAGCAATCAGCCCCAGCATTTT.

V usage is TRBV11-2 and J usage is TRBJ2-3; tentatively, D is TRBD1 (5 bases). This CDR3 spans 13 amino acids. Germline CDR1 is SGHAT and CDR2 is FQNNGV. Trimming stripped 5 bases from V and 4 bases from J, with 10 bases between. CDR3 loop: CASSPVRADTQYF. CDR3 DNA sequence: TGTGCCAGCAGCCCCGTCAGGGCAGATACGCAGTATTTT.

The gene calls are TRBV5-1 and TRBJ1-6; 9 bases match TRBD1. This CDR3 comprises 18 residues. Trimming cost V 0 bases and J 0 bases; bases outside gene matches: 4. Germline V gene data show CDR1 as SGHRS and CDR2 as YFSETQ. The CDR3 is CASSLAETGGSYNSPLHF. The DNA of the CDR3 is TGCGCCAGCAGCTTGGCCGAGACAGGGGGCTCCTATAATTCACCCCTCCACTTT.

CDR3 sequence: CASSPEGGEAFF. For the CDR3, the DNA is TGTGCCAGCTCACCGGAGGGAGGGGAAGCTTTCTTT. The rearrangement joins TRBV18 to TRBJ1-1; D is unclear. CDR1 is KGHSH and CDR2 is LQKENI in the germline V gene. CDR3 length equals 12 residues. Trimming removed 3 bases at V and 8 bases at J, with 10 bases between.

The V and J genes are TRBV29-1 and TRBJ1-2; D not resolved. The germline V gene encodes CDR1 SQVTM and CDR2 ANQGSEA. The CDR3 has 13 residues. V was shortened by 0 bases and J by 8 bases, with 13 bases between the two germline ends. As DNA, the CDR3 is TGCAGCGTTGAAGATTCGATCGTCCGGGGCTACACCTTC. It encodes CSVEDSIVRGYTF.

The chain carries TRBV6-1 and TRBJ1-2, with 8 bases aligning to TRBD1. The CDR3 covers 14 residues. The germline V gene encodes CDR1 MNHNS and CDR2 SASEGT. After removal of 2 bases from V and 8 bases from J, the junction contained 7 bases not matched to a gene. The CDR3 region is CASSEPDRARGYTF. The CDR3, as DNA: TGTGCCAGCAGTGAACCGGACAGGGCGCGGGGCTACACCTTC.

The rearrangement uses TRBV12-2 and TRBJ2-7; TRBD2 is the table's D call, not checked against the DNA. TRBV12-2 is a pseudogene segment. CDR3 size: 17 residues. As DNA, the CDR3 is TGTGCAAGTCGCCCTAATCATGGGGGGATCCTAGGTTACGAGCAGTACTTC. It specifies CASRPNHGGILGYEQYF.

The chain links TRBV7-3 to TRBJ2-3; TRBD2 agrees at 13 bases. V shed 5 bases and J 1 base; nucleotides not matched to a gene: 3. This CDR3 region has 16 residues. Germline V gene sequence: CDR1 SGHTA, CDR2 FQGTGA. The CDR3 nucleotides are TGTGCCAGCAGCCCAGGACTAGCGGGGGGCACAGATACGCAGTATTTT. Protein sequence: CASSPGLAGGTDTQYF.

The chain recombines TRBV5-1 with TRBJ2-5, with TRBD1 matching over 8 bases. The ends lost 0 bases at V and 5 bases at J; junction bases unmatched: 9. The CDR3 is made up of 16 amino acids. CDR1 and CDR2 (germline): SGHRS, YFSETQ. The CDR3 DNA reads TGCGCCAGCAGCTTGGGAGGGGCAGGGGGCGTGGAGACCCAGTACTTC. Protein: CASSLGGAGGVETQYF.

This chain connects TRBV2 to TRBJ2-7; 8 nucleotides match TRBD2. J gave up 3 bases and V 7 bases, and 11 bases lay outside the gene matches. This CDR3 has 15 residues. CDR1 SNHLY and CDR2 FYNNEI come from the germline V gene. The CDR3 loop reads CASTEGLAGLYEQYF. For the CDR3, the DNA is TGTGCCAGCACCGAAGGTCTAGCGGGTCTCTACGAGCAGTACTTC.

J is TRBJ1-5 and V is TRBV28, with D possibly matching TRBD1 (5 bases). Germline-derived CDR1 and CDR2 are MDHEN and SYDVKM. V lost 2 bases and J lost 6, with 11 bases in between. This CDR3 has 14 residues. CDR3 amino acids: CASSLVGAIQPQHF. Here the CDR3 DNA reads TGTGCCAGCAGTTTAGTAGGGGCGATTCAGCCCCAGCATTTT. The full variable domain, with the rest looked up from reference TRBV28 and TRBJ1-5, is DVKVTQSSRYLVKRTGEKVFLECVQDMDHENMFWYRQDPGLGLRLIYFSYDVKMKEKGDIPEGYSVSREKKERFSLILESASTNQTSMYLCASSLVGAIQPQHFGDGTRLSIL.

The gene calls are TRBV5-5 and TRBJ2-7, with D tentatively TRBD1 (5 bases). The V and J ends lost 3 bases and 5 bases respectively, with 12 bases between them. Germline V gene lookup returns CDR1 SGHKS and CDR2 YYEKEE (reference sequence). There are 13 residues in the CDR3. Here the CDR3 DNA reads TGTGCCAGCAGCTCCCAGGGTTGGGACGAGCAGTACTTC. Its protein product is CASSSQGWDEQYF.

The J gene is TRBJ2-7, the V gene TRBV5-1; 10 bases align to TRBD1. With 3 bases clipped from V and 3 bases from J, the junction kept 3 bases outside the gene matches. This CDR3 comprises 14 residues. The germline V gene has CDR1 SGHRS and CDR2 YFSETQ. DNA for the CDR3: TGCGCCAGCAGCTCCGGGACAGGGGTCTACGAGCAGTACTTC. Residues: CASSSGTGVYEQYF.

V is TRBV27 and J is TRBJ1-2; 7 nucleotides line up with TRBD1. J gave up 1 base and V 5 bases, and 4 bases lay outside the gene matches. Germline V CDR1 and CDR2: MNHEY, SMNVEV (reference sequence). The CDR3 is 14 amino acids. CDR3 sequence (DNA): TGTGCCAGCAGTCTGGGACAGTATAACTATGGCTACACCTTC. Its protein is CASSLGQYNYGYTF.

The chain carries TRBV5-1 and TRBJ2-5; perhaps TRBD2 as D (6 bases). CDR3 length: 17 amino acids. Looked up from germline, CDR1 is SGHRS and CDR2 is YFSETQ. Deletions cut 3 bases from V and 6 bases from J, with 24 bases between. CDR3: CASSSVGAQGGRKTQYF. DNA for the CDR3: TGCGCCAGCAGCTCGGTCGGGGCCCAGGGAGGCCGGAAGACCCAGTACTTC.

The CDR3 region is CASSLTTDYSGANVLTF. The CDR3 coding sequence is TGTGCCAGCAGCTTGACCACCGACTACTCTGGGGCCAACGTCCTGACTTTC. The chain has TRBV5-8 and TRBJ2-6; D possibly corresponds to TRBD2 (5 bases). The V gene lost 1 base and the J gene lost 0 bases, with 11 bases spanning the gap. The germline gives CDR1 SGHTS, CDR2 YDEGEE. This CDR3 has 17 amino acids. Full variable domain (rest looked up from reference TRBV5-8 and TRBJ2-6): EAGVTQSPTHLIKTRGQQATLRCSPISGHTSVYWYQQALGLGLQFLLWYDEGEERNRGNFPPRFSGRQFPNYSSELNVNALELEDSALYLCASSLTTDYSGANVLTFGAGSRLTVL.

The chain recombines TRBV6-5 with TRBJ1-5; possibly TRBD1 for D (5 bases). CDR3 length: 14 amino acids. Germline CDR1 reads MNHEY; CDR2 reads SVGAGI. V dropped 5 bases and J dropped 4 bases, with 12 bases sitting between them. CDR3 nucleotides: TGTGCCAGCAGTAACCAGGGCTATAATCAGCCCCAGCATTTT. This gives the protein CASSNQGYNQPQHF.

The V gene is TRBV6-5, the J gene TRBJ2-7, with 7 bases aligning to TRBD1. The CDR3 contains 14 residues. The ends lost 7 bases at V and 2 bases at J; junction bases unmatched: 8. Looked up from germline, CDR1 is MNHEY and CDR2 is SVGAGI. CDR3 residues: CASKPGQEAYEQYF. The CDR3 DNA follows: TGTGCCAGCAAACCCGGACAGGAGGCCTACGAGCAGTACTTC.

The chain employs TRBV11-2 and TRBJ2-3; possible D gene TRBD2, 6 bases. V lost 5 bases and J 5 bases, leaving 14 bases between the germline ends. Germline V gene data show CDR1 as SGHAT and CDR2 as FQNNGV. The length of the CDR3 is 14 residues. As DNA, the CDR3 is TGTGCCAGCAGCCCGGGACTCGCGGTAGATACGCAGTATTTT. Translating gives CASSPGLAVDTQYF. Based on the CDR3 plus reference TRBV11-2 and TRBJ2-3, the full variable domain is EAGVAQSPRYKIIEKRQSVAFWCNPISGHATLYWYQQILGQGPKLLIQFQNNGVVDDSQLPKDRFSAERLKGVDSTLKIQPAKLEDSAVYLCASSPGLAVDTQYFGPGTRLTVL.

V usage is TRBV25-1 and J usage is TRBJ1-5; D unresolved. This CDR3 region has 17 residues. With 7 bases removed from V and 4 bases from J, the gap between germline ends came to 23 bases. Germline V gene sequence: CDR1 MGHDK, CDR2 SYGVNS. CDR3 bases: TGTGCCAGCACCTCTCTGGGCCCAGCACTCACGAATCAGCCCCAGCATTTT. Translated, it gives CASTSLGPALTNQPQHF.

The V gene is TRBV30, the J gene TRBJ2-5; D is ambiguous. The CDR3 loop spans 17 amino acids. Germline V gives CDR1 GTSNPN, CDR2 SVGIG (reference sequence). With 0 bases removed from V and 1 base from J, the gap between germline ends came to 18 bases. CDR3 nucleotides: TGTGCCTGGAGTGTCAGAACGGCGGCAGCAACCCAAGAGACCCAGTACTTC. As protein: CAWSVRTAAATQETQYF.

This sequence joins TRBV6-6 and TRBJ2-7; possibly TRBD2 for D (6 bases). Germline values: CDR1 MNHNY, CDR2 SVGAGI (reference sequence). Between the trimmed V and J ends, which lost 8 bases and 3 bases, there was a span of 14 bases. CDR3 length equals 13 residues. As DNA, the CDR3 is TGTGCCAGCCGAAAACAAGCGGGCTACGAGCAGTACTTC. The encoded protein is CASRKQAGYEQYF.

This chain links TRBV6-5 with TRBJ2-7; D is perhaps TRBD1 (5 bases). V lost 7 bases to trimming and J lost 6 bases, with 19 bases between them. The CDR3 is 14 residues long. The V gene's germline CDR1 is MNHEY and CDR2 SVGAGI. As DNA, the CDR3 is TGTGCCAGCACCTCCGGGCAGGGCCTAACCGAGCAGTACTTC. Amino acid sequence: CASTSGQGLTEQYF.

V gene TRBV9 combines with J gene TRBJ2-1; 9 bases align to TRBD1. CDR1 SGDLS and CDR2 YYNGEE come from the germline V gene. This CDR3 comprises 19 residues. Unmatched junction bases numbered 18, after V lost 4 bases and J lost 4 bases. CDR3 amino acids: CASSSPPGQGKNVYNEQFF. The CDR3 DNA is TGTGCCAGCAGCTCTCCTCCGGGACAGGGAAAAAATGTGTACAATGAGCAGTTCTTC. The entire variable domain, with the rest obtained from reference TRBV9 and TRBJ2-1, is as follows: DSGVTQTPKHLITATGQRVTLRCSPRSGDLSVYWYQQSLDQGLQFLIQYYNGEERAKGNILERFSAQQFPDLHSELNLSSLELGDSALYFCASSSPPGQGKNVYNEQFFGPGTRLTVL.

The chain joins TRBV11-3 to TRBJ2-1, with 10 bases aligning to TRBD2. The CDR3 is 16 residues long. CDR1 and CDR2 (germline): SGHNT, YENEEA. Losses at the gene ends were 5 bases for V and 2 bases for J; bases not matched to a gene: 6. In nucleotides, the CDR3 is TGTGCCAGCAGCAAAAATAGCGGGGGGCCCTACAATGAGCAGTTCTTC. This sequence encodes CASSKNSGGPYNEQFF. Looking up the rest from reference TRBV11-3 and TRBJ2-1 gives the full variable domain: EAGVVQSPRYKIIEKKQPVAFWCNPISGHNTLYWYLQNLGQGPELLIRYENEEAVDDSQLPKDRFSAERLKGVDSTLKIQPAELGDSAVYLCASSKNSGGPYNEQFFGPGTRLTVL.

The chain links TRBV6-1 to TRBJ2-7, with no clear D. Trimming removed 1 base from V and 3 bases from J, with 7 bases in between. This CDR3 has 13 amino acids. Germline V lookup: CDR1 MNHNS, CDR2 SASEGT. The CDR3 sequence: CASSEEINYEQYF. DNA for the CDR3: TGTGCCAGCAGTGAAGAAATAAACTACGAGCAGTACTTC.

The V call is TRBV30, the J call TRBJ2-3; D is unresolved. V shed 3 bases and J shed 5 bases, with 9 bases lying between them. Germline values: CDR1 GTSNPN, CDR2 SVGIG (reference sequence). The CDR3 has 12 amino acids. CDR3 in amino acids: CAWSPTGDTQYF. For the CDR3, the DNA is TGTGCCTGGAGCCCGACTGGAGATACGCAGTATTTT.